This T cell receptor (beta chain) was observed in a study of T-cell memory formation after mild COVID-19. Overall study context: Largely, TCR clusters stayed within a single donor.

Germline assignment: CDR1 KGHDR and CDR2 SFDVKD. V shed 4 bases and J shed 8 bases, with 14 bases lying between them. The CDR3 extends over 14 amino acids. General observations from the study: Contracting clones localized mainly to CM and EM when CD4+ and mainly to EMRA when CD8+.

On this clonotype: The target antigen is unknown.

TCRdb processed the 5' RACE reads anew with MiXCR; each CDR3 protein has one entry. In the table there are approximately 400,000 distinct CDR3 sequences, 24% of which are singletons. J is TRBJ2-1 and V is TRBV24-1, with TRBD1 as a possible D gene (6 bases). Source material: PBMCs or a T cell subset sorted from them (not recorded which). The sequence was obtained from an adult woman who had mild COVID-19 (a few samples of this study predate the infection). Cell type and time point are not known. The CDR3 here is CATSDLTQGYEQFF. The CDR3 DNA is TGTGCCACCAGTGACCTGACTCAGGGGTATGAGCAGTTCTTC.